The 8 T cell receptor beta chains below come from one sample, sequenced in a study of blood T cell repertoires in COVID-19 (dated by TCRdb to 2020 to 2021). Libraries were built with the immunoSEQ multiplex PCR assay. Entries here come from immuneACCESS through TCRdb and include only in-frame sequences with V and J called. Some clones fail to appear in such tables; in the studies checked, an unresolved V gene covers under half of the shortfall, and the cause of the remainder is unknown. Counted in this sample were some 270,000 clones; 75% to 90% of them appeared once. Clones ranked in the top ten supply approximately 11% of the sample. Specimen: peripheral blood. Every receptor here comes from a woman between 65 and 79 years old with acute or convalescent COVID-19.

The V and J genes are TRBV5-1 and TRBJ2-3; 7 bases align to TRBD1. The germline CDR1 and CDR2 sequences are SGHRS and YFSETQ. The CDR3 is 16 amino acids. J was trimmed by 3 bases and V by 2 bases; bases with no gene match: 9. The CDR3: CASSFPQGSGTDTQYF. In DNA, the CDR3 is TGCGCCAGCAGCTTTCCACAGGGGAGTGGGACAGATACGCAGTATTTT. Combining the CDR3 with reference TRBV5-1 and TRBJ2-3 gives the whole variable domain KAGVTQTPRYLIKTRGQQVTLSCSPISGHRSVSWYQQTPGQGLQFLFEYFSETQRNKGNFPGRFSGRQFSNSRSEMNVSTLELGDSALYLCASSFPQGSGTDTQYFGPGTRLTVL.

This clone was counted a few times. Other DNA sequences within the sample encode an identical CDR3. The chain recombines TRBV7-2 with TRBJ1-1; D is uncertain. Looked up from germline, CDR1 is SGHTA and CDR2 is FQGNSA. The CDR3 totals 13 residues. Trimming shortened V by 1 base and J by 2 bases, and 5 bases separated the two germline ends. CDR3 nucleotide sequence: TGTGCCAGCAGCTTAGTTAGAAACACTGAAGCTTTCTTT. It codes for CASSLVRNTEAFF.

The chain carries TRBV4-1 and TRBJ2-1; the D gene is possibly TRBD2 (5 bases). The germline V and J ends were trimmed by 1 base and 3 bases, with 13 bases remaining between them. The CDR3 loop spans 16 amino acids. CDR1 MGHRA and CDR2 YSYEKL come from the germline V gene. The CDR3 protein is CASSQAPGNFYNEQFF. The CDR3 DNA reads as TGCGCCAGCAGCCAAGCCCCGGGGAACTTCTACAATGAGCAGTTCTTC.

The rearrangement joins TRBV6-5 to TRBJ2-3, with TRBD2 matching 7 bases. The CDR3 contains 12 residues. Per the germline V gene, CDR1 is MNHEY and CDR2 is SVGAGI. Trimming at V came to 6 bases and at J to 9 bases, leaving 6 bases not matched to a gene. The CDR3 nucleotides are TGTGCCAGCAGGTTGTTCGGGGGGACGCAGTATTTT. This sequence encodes CASRLFGGTQYF.

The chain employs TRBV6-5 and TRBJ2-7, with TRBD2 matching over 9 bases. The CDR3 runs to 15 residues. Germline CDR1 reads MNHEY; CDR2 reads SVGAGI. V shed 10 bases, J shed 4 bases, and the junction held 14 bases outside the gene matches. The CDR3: CATCRGGGASYEQYF. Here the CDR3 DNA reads TGTGCCACCTGTCGCGGGGGGGGCGCATCTTACGAGCAGTACTTC.

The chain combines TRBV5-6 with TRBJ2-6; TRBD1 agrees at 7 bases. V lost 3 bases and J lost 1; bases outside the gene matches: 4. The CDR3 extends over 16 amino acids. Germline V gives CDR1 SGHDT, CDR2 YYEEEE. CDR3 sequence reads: CASSSTGRSGANVLTF. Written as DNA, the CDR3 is TGTGCCAGCAGCTCGACAGGGCGTTCTGGGGCCAACGTCCTGACTTTC. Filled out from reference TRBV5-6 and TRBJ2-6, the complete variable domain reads DAGVTQSPTHLIKTRGQQVTLRCSPKSGHDTVSWYQQALGQGPQFIFQYYEEEERQRGNFPDRFSGHQFPNYSSELNVNALLLGDSALYLCASSSTGRSGANVLTFGAGSRLTVL.

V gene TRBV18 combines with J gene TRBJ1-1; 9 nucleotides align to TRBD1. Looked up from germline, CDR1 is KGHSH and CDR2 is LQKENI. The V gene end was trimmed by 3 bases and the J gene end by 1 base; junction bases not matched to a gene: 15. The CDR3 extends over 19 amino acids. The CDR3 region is CASSPGVPGQGGGNTEAFF. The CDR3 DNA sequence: TGTGCCAGCTCACCGGGAGTCCCGGGACAGGGAGGAGGGAACACTGAAGCTTTCTTT.

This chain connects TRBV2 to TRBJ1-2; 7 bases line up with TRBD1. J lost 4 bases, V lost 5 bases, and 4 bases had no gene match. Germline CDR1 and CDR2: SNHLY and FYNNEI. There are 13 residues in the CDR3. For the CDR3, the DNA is TGTGCCAGCAGTACAGGGGTTTCCTATGGCTACACCTTC. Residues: CASSTGVSYGYTF. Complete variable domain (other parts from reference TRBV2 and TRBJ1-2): EPEVTQTPSHQVTQMGQEVILRCVPISNHLYFYWYRQILGQKVEFLVSFYNNEISEKSEIFDDQFSVERPDGSNFTLKIRSTKLEDSAMYFCASSTGVSYGYTFGSGTRLTVV.